Detailed here is one T cell receptor (beta chain). Its antigen is unknown. The input lacks base qualities; no much larger clone sits a single base away. V loses 7 bases at its end and J loses 8 bases; junction bases beyond the gene matches: 10. The CDR3 covers 13 residues, taking in both the cysteine and the phenylalanine. The read is trimmed to its CDR3 DNA, 39 bases read in frame from base 1. CDR1 and CDR2 were assigned from the germline V gene as SNHLY and FYNNEI. This specimen comes from a study of T cell repertoires in cytomegalovirus infection (dated by TCRdb to between 2017 and 2020). The study in broad terms: Recently identified HLA-C-restricted CMV epitopes, whose presentation resists viral immunomodulation, were targeted by peptide stimulations together with well-studied HLA-B-restricted epitopes. Donor HLA type was relevant to the analysis, as public TCR beta signatures indicated carriage of CMV infection together with the matching HLA type. What the study reported, not specific to this receptor: In both this cohort and an independent cohort of several hundred donors, the cumulative frequency of public TCR beta family members distinguished carriers of CMV infection plus the relevant HLA type. The ex vivo response was dominated by HLA-C-restricted CMV-specific TCR beta clonotypes, which also provided the single most frequent clonotype in two of eight donors.

The treatment or condition label, read with the paper, signifies: in vitro stimulation with specific CMV peptide epitopes to enrich CMV-specific T cells. These reads were obtained on an Illumina HiSeq 1500. Through fastp at Q25 and MiXCR, TCRdb rebuilt clones from the public reads, retaining in-frame beta chains. Each CDR3 protein gets just one entry, which takes the most common genes and DNA from the rows behind it. Within this sample are 370,000 or so distinct CDR3 sequences, with about 35% of them counted one time only. The leading ten clones occupy roughly 14% of the sample. The sequence is built from TRBV2 and TRBJ1-2, with 7 bases aligning to TRBD1. The receptor's source is a human donor in good health (CMV status not recorded). Some clones in this sample may be carry-over from other donors' samples. The sequencing here drew on cultured PBMCs, taken from culture after CMV antigen stimulation. The nucleotide sequence reads TGTGCCAGCACCCTCGGACAGGAAATCGGCTACACCTTC. This encodes CASTLGQEIGYTF.